This paragraph covers one TCR beta chain sequence. This sample was included in a study of shared clonotypes between healthy human individuals. Germline V gives CDR1 MNHEY, CDR2 SVGAGI. J lost 11 bases, V lost 6 bases, and 12 bases had no gene match. The CDR3 has 14 residues. The method was immunoSEQ multiplex PCR; TCRdb's version includes in-frame clones alone and lacks a portion of them. Of 150,000 to 200,000 clones in the sample, 80% to 95% are singletons; the top ten hold more than 0.065%. Material: naive CD4+ T cells sorted from blood. Subset defined: CD45RA+ positively selected. The chain couples TRBV6-5 to TRBJ1-1; the match to TRBD1 covers 10 bases. The TCR sequence derives from a woman aged 30 to 39 in good health. The chain's CDR3 is CASRDPGQGSMAFF. CDR3 in DNA: TGTGCCAGCAGAGATCCGGGACAGGGGTCTATGGCTTTCTTT.